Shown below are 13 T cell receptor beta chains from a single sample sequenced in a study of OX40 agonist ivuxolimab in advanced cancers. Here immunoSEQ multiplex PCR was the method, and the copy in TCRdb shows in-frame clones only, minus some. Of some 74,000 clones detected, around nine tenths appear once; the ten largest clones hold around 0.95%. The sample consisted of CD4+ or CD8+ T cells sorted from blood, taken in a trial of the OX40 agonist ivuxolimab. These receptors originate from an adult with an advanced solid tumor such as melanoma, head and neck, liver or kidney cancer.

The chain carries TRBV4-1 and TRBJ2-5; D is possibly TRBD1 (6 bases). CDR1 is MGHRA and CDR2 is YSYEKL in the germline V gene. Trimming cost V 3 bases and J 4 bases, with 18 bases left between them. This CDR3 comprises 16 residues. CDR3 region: CASSQPGVAKSETQYF. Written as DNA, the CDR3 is TGCGCCAGCAGCCAGCCAGGGGTCGCAAAGTCAGAGACCCAGTACTTC.

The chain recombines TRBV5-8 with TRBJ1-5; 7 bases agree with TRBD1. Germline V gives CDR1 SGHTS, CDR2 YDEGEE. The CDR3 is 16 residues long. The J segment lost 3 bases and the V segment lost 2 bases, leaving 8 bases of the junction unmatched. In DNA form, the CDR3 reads TGTGCCAGCAGCTTCTACTCGGGACAGCACAATCAGCCCCAGCATTTT. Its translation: CASSFYSGQHNQPQHF.

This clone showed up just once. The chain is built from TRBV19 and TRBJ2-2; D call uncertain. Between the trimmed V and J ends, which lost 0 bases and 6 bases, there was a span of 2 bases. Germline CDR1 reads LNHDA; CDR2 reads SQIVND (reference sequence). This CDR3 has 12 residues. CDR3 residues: CASSIDAGELFF. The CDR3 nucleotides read TGTGCCAGTAGTATAGATGCCGGGGAGCTGTTTTTT.

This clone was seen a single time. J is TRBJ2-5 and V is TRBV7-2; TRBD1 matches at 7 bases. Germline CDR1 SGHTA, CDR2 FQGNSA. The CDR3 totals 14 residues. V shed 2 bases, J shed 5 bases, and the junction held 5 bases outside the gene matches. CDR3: CASSLRDRVETQYF. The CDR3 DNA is TGTGCCAGCAGCTTAAGAGACAGGGTGGAGACCCAGTACTTC.

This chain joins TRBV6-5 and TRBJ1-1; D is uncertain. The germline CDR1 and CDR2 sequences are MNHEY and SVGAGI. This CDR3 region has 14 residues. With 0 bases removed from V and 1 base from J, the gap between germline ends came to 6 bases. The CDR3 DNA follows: TGTGCCAGCAGTTACTCGATCAAGAACACTGAAGCTTTCTTT. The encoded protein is CASSYSIKNTEAFF.

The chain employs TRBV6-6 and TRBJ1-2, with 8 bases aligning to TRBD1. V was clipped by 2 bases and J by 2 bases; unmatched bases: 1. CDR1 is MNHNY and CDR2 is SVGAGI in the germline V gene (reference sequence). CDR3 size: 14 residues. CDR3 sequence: CASSYGDRNYGYTF. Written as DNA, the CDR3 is TGTGCCAGCAGTTACGGGGACAGGAACTATGGCTACACCTTC.

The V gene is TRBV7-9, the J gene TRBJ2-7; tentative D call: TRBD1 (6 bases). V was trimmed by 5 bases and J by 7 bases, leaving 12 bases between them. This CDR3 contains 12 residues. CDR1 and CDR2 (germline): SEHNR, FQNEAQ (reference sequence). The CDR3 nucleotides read TGTGCCAGCAGCCTCCTAACAGGGGAGCAGTACTTC. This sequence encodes CASSLLTGEQYF.

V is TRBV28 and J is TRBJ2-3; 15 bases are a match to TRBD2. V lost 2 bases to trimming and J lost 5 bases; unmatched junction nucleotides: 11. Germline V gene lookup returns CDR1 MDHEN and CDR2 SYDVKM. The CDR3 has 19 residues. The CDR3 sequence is CASSLRTSGRGNPLDTQYF. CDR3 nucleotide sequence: TGTGCCAGCAGTTTAAGGACTAGCGGGAGGGGCAATCCATTAGATACGCAGTATTTT.

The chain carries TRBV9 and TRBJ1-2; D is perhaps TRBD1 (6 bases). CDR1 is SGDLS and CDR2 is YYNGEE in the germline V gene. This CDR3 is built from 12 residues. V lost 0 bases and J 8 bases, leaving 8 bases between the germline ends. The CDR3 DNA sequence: TGTGCCAGCAGCGTAGATGGGGGCGGCTACACCTTC. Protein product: CASSVDGGGYTF.

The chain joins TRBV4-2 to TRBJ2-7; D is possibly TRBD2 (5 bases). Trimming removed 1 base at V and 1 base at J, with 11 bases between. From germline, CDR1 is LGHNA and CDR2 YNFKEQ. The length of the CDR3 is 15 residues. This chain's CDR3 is CASSQAARVSYEQYF. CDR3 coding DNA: TGTGCCAGCAGCCAAGCGGCGCGGGTGTCCTACGAGCAGTACTTC.

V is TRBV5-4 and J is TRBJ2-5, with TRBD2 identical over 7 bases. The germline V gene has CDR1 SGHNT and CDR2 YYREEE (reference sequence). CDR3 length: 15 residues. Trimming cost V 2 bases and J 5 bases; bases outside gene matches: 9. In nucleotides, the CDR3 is TGTGCCAGCAGCTTCTCCCGGACTAGTTCGGAGACCCAGTACTTC. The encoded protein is CASSFSRTSSETQYF.

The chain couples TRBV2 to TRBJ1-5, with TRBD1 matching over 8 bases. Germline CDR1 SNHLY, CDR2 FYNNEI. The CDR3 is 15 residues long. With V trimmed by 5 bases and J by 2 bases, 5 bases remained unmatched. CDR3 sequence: CASSRQGLGNQPQHF. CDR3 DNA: TGTGCCAGCAGTAGACAGGGGCTCGGCAATCAGCCCCAGCATTTT.

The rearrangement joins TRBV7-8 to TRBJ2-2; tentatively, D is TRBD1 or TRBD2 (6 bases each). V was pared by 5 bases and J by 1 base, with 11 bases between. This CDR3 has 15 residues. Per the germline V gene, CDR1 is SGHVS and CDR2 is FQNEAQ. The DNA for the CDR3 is TGTGCCAGCAGCAGGGGGGACAAGAACACCGGGGAGCTGTTTTTT. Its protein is CASSRGDKNTGELFF.